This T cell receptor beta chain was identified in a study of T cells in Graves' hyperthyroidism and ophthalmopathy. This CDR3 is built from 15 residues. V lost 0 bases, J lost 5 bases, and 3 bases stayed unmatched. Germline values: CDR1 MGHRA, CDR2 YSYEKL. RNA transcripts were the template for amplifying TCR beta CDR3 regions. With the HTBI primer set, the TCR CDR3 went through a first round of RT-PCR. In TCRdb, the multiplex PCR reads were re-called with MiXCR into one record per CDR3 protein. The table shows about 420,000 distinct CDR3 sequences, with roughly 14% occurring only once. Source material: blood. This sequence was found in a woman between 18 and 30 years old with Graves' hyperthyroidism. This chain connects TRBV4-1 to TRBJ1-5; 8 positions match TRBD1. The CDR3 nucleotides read TGCGCCAGCAGCCAAGATTGGGACAGGCATCAGCCCCAGCATTTT. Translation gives CASSQDWDRHQPQHF.